This T cell receptor (beta chain) was sequenced during a study of blood T cell repertoires in COVID-19. Study as a whole: Some COVID-19 samples were acute and others convalescent; all came from the United States, Italy and Spain. In each case, the material was cDNA or gDNA derived from T cells, B-cell-depleted T cells, or PBMCs.

This clone has more than one count but fewer than ten. The CDR3 totals 13 residues. In germline, CDR1 is SNHLY, CDR2 FYNNEI. V lost 6 bases and J lost 6, with 15 bases in between. Original processing notes: It was from reference gene primer amplification that nucleated cell counts were estimated. TCRdb's copy holds only in-frame clones and misses some; the assay was immunoSEQ multiplex PCR. The V and J calls and clone size are taken from that table; D and trimming were inferred from the DNA. The sample carries 100,000 to 150,000 clones, about 74% recorded once. Input material: peripheral blood. This clonotype was sampled from a human donor in a cohort sampled during active COVID-19. V and J are TRBV2 and TRBJ2-7, with TRBD1 as a possible D gene (6 bases). The CDR3 DNA reads as TGTGCCAGCAGCAGGACAGCCAGGGGCGAGCAGTACTTC. Amino acids: CASSRTARGEQYF.